This TCR beta chain was documented in a study of shared clonotypes between healthy human individuals. Several immunoSEQ plates received, in even portions, the genomic DNA of each subset. Ten immunoSEQ deep assay plates were used by the authors to sequence unsorted PBMC DNA. This table comes from immunoSEQ multiplex PCR, and its TCRdb copy is limited to in-frame clones, with some not included. This table holds about 490,000 clones, less than 80% found once. The donors, healthy adults who were HIV-negative, had experienced no recent acute infections or vaccinations. Trimming cost V 1 base and J 3 bases, with 12 bases left between them. Germline V gene data show CDR1 as SGHAT and CDR2 as FQNNGV. This CDR3 is built from 15 residues.

This receptor was obtained from a woman in her forties in good health. Some clones in this sample may be carry-over from other donors' samples. V is TRBV11-2 and J is TRBJ1-2, with D perhaps matching TRBD1 (5 bases). The sequencing input was PBMCs. The CDR3 spells CASSLVPGGDYGYTF. DNA for the CDR3: TGTGCCAGCAGCTTAGTCCCGGGGGGGGACTATGGCTACACCTTC.